In its sample, the clone carrying this T cell receptor (beta chain) was seen many times. Germline V lookup: CDR1 LGHNA, CDR2 YNFKEQ. Trimming shortened V by 4 bases and J by 5 bases, and 12 bases separated the two germline ends. The CDR3 spans 14 residues. These data are taken from a study of blood T cell repertoires in COVID-19. The wider study: T cells, B-cell-depleted T cells, or PBMCs supplied cDNA or gDNA.

Using immunoSEQ multiplex PCR, the repertoire was profiled, and TCRdb retains in-frame clones only, with some absent. Here the sample spans some 180,000 clones, roughly 88% being singletons. Seattle enrolled patients during active infection and tracked them longitudinally. The rearrangement joins TRBV4-2 to TRBJ2-1; D is perhaps TRBD2 (5 bases). The TCR comes from a woman aged 40 to 50 with COVID-19, enrolled during active disease. Sample: peripheral blood. CDR3 in amino acids: CASSPGERHNEQFF. CDR3 DNA: TGTGCCAGCAGCCCCGGGGAGAGACACAATGAGCAGTTCTTC.